Shown below are 8 T cell receptor beta chains from a single sample sequenced in a study of blood T cell repertoires in COVID-19. Libraries were prepared by immunoSEQ multiplex PCR; TCRdb keeps only in-frame clonotypes and omits some of them. Of approximately 400,000 clones in the sample, more than 70% were seen once. What was sequenced was peripheral blood. The receptors derive from a woman aged 45-65 years with COVID-19, enrolled during active disease.

The chain links TRBV15 to TRBJ2-7, with a weak D call TRBD1 (6 bases). CDR3 size: 18 residues. Germline CDR1 LNHNV, CDR2 YYDKDF (reference sequence). Trimming took 0 bases from V and 0 from J, leaving 18 bases between them. CDR3 region: CATSRDPGSRGVSYEQYF. The CDR3 DNA reads TGTGCCACCAGCAGAGATCCAGGGAGCAGGGGAGTCTCCTACGAGCAGTACTTC.

The rearrangement links TRBV6-5 to TRBJ1-2; D gene uncertain. The CDR3 is 13 residues long. Deletions cut 6 bases from V and 4 bases from J, with 12 bases between. In germline, CDR1 is MNHEY, CDR2 SVGAGI. Written as DNA, the CDR3 is TGTGCCAGCAGCATAACGGGGAGCTATGGCTACACCTTC. This codes for CASSITGSYGYTF.

V usage is TRBV3-1 (or the pseudogene TRBV3-2) and J usage is TRBJ2-3, with D maybe TRBD2 (6 bases). This CDR3 region has 17 residues. Germline V gene sequence: CDR1 LGHDT, CDR2 YNNKEL (reference sequence). V shed 0 bases and J shed 3 bases, with 16 bases lying between them. The CDR3 coding sequence is TGTGCCAGCAGCCAAGAAACCCTCGCGGGGACTACAGATACGCAGTATTTT. It translates to CASSQETLAGTTDTQYF.

On this clone: The sample contains more than one DNA sequence encoding this CDR3. The J gene is TRBJ2-7, the V gene TRBV11-2; D call uncertain. The CDR3 runs 13 residues. Trimming cost V 5 bases and J 0 bases, with 8 bases left between them. Germline V CDR1 and CDR2: SGHAT, FQNNGV. The CDR3 protein is CASSPTGSYEQYF. The CDR3 DNA is TGTGCCAGCAGCCCGACGGGCTCCTACGAGCAGTACTTC.

The V call is TRBV7-2, the J call TRBJ2-3; 7 bases line up with TRBD2. CDR1 is SGHTA and CDR2 is FQGNSA in the germline V gene. The ends lost 4 bases at V and 8 bases at J; junction bases unmatched: 15. The CDR3 totals 16 residues. CDR3 amino acids: CASSSAPAGNLGTQYF. The CDR3 DNA follows: TGTGCCAGCAGCTCAGCCCCAGCGGGGAACTTGGGTACGCAGTATTTT.

The chain couples TRBV6-5 to TRBJ2-1; D perhaps matches TRBD2 (6 bases). The CDR3 is 12 amino acids. Germline lookup yields CDR1 MNHEY and CDR2 SVGAGI. With 8 bases removed from V and 10 bases from J, the gap between germline ends came to 15 bases. The CDR3 DNA reads TGTGCCAGCCTACGGTCCCGGGAGGAGCAGTTCTTC. It is translated as CASLRSREEQFF.

V gene TRBV5-1 combines with J gene TRBJ1-3; no clear D. V shed 0 bases and J shed 0 bases, with 19 bases lying between them. CDR1 is SGHRS and CDR2 is YFSETQ in the germline V gene. The CDR3 spans 19 residues. The CDR3 reads CASSLVAGGDLSSGNTIYF. As DNA, the CDR3 is TGCGCCAGCAGCTTGGTAGCAGGCGGGGATTTGAGCTCTGGAAACACCATATATTTT.

The V call is TRBV6-5, the J call TRBJ1-1; TRBD1 might be the D (5 bases). Trimming shortened V by 0 bases and J by 2 bases, and 10 bases separated the two germline ends. Germline CDR1 and CDR2: MNHEY and SVGAGI. This CDR3 comprises 15 residues. The CDR3 reads CASSYSGLTNTEAFF. Here the CDR3 DNA reads TGTGCCAGCAGTTACTCGGGACTGACAAACACTGAAGCTTTCTTT.